Listed below are T cell receptor beta chains from one sample, sequenced in a study of blood T cell repertoires in COVID-19. Measured with immunoSEQ multiplex PCR; TCRdb has only the in-frame clones, and not every one. This table holds approximately 96,000 clones, more than 85% found once. Sequenced input: peripheral blood. The receptors originated from a man between 60 and 75 years old with acute or convalescent COVID-19. Each CDR3 is given with its conserved first and last residue. A D gene is named only where the DNA matches it firmly. The size of a clone is reported for some rows only, either as once, few or many, or as a class for expanded clones.

d_call	clone_size	v_call	j_call	cdr3_aa	cdr3_nt
.	many	TRBV27	TRBJ2-7	CASSLRVGAGSYEQYF	TGTGCCAGCAGTCTCCGGGTAGGCGCGGGCTCCTACGAGCAGTACTTC
.	.	TRBV18	TRBJ2-3	CASSPRSGSGTDTQYF	TGTGCCAGCTCACCCCGCTCGGGGTCTGGCACAGATACGCAGTATTTT
.	.	TRBV28	TRBJ2-7	CASSLGALYEQYF	TGTGCCAGCAGTTTGGGGGCCCTCTACGAGCAGTACTTC
TRBD2	.	TRBV20-1	TRBJ2-1	CSASVAGGVEQFF	TGCAGTGCTAGTGTGGCGGGAGGGGTTGAGCAGTTCTTC
.	.	TRBV6-1	TRBJ2-7	CASSEWQTYEQYF	TGTGCCAGCAGTGAATGGCAGACCTACGAGCAGTACTTC
.	.	TRBV19	TRBJ2-3	CASSMGQTEGDTQYF	TGTGCCAGTAGTATGGGACAAACAGAAGGAGATACGCAGTATTTT
.	.	TRBV14	TRBJ2-3	CASSQVGHRTDTQYF	TGTGCCAGCAGCCAAGTGGGACACCGCACAGATACGCAGTATTTT
TRBD2	.	TRBV24-1	TRBJ2-1	CATSDLRASGSPDEQFF	TGTGCCACCAGTGATTTGCGGGCTAGCGGGAGTCCCGATGAGCAGTTCTTC
.	.	TRBV10-3	TRBJ2-1	CAISDPLGGGGVGNEQFF	TGTGCCATCAGTGACCCTCTTGGGGGAGGAGGGGTGGGGAATGAGCAGTTCTTC
TRBD2	.	TRBV9	TRBJ2-7	CASSPGGTYPYEQYF	TGTGCCAGCAGCCCGGGAGGGACCTATCCCTACGAGCAGTACTTC
TRBD2	.	TRBV14	TRBJ2-3	CASSQDVWTSGNTDTQYF	TGTGCCAGCAGCCAAGATGTGTGGACTAGCGGGAACACAGATACGCAGTATTTT
.	.	TRBV29-1	TRBJ1-4	CSGTGSTNEKLFF	TGCAGCGGAACAGGATCCACTAATGAAAAACTGTTTTTT
.	.	TRBV7-2	TRBJ2-7	CASSLGPVYEQYF	TGTGCCAGCAGCTTAGGCCCAGTCTACGAGCAGTACTTC
TRBD2	.	TRBV7-2	TRBJ2-1	CASSLIAGGFYNEQFF	TGTGCCAGCAGCTTAATAGCGGGAGGTTTCTACAATGAGCAGTTCTTC
TRBD1	.	TRBV19	TRBJ1-5	CASSGTVGQPQHF	TGTGCCAGTTCTGGGACAGTTGGACAGCCCCAGCATTTT
.	.	TRBV25-1	TRBJ2-1	CASSVVGGSSYNEQFF	TGTGCCAGCAGTGTAGTGGGAGGCAGCTCCTACAATGAGCAGTTCTTC
TRBD2	.	TRBV11-3	TRBJ2-3	CASSPRLAGTDTQYF	TGTGCCAGCAGCCCACGACTAGCGGGCACAGATACGCAGTATTTT
TRBD1	.	TRBV24-1	TRBJ2-3	CATSAPGQVEDTQYF	TGTGCCACCAGTGCTCCGGGACAGGTGGAAGATACGCAGTATTTT
.	.	TRBV30	TRBJ1-1	CAWSVGRGFETFF	TGTGCCTGGAGTGTAGGCAGGGGCTTCGAAACTTTCTTT
TRBD2	.	TRBV24-1	TRBJ2-2	CATSDLSGRALGELFF	TGTGCCACCAGTGATTTGAGCGGGAGGGCCTTAGGGGAGCTGTTTTTT
.	.	TRBV2	TRBJ1-1	CASSVPEGGMNTEAFF	TGTGCCAGCAGTGTTCCCGAGGGAGGGATGAACACTGAAGCTTTCTTT
TRBD2	.	TRBV7-8	TRBJ2-2	CASSLGTSGNTGELFF	TGTGCCAGCAGCTTAGGGACTAGCGGGAACACCGGGGAGCTGTTTTTT
.	once	TRBV24-1	TRBJ2-7	CATSEQTGSEQYF	TGTGCCACCAGTGAACAAACAGGGTCCGAGCAGTACTTC
TRBD1	once	TRBV4-3	TRBJ2-7	CASSQETGGAGEQYF	TGCGCCAGCAGCCAAGAGACAGGGGGCGCGGGCGAGCAGTACTTC
.	.	TRBV6-1	TRBJ2-1	CASSDRQGGGEQFF	TGTGCCAGCAGTGACCGACAGGGAGGCGGTGAGCAGTTCTTC
.	.	TRBV12-3/TRBV12-4	TRBJ1-3	CASRGEDGNTIYF	TGTGCCAGCAGGGGGGAGGACGGAAACACCATATATTTT
.	.	TRBV7-9	TRBJ2-7	CASSFPGSSYEQYF	TGTGCCAGCAGCTTCCCCGGGAGCTCCTACGAGCAGTACTTC
TRBD2	.	TRBV6-6	TRBJ2-5	CASSYGLARETQYF	TGTGCCAGCAGTTACGGACTAGCCAGAGAGACCCAGTACTTC
.	.	TRBV6-5	TRBJ1-5	CASSYAGNQPQHF	TGTGCCAGCAGTTACGCAGGAAATCAGCCCCAGCATTTT
TRBD1	.	TRBV19	TRBJ1-5	CASSSPDRGRVYSNQPQHF	TGTGCCAGTAGTTCCCCGGACAGGGGCCGCGTTTATAGCAATCAGCCCCAGCATTTT
.	.	TRBV4-1	TRBJ2-5	CASSQFAVRQETQYF	TGCGCCAGCAGCCAATTCGCGGTGAGACAAGAGACCCAGTACTTC
.	.	TRBV19	TRBJ1-1	CASSMQENTEAFF	TGTGCCAGTAGTATGCAGGAAAACACTGAAGCTTTCTTT
TRBD2	.	TRBV6-2/TRBV6-3	TRBJ2-5	CASSYSRERGETQYF	TGTGCCAGCAGTTACTCGCGGGAGCGGGGAGAGACCCAGTACTTC
TRBD2	.	TRBV3-1/TRBV3-2	TRBJ2-2	CASRPGTSVLYCGELFF	TGTGCCAGCCGACCCGGGACTAGCGTATTATACTGCGGGGAGCTGTTTTTT
TRBD1	.	TRBV7-8	TRBJ2-7	CASSLGDRGSSYEQYF	TGTGCCAGCAGCTTGGGGGACAGGGGTAGCTCCTACGAGCAGTACTTC
.	.	TRBV10-2	TRBJ2-3	CASSELLGGGTDTQYF	TGCGCCAGCAGTGAATTGTTAGGGGGAGGGACAGATACGCAGTATTTT
TRBD1	.	TRBV4-2	TRBJ1-2	CASSQPPGQGAGDGYTF	TGTGCCAGCAGCCAACCTCCGGGACAGGGGGCGGGGGATGGCTACACCTTC
.	.	TRBV6-5	TRBJ2-1	CATTTSTDNEQFF	TGTGCCACTACGACATCAACGGACAATGAGCAGTTCTTC
.	.	TRBV28	TRBJ2-7	CASTRSPGGEQYF	TGTGCCAGCACCCGTAGTCCCGGGGGCGAGCAGTACTTC
TRBD2	.	TRBV29-1	TRBJ2-3	CSVELAGPSTDTQYF	TGCAGCGTTGAACTAGCGGGGCCTAGCACAGATACGCAGTATTTT
TRBD2	.	TRBV11-2	TRBJ2-1	CASSSTGLAGDEQFF	TGTGCCAGCAGCTCCACGGGACTAGCGGGAGATGAGCAGTTCTTC
.	.	TRBV11-3	TRBJ1-1	CASSLAQPGGAFF	TGTGCCAGCAGCTTAGCCCAGCCCGGCGGTGCTTTCTTT